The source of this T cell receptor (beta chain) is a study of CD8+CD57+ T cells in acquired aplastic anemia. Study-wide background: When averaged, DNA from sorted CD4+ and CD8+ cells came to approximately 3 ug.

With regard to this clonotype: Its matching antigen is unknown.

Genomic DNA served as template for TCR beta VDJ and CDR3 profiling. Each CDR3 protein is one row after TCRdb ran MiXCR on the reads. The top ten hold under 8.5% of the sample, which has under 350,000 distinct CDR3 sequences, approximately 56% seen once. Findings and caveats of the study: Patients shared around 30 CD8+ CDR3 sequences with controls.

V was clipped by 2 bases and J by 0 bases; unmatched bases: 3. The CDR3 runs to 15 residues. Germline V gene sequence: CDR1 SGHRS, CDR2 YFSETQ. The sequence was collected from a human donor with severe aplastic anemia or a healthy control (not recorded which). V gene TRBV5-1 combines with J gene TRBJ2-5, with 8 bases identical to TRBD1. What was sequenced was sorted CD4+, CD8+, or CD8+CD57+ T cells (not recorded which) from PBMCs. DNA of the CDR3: TGCGCCAGCAGCTTCGGACAGGGAAACCAAGAGACCCAGTACTTC. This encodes CASSFGQGNQETQYF.